The entry below gives a single T cell receptor (beta chain) sequence along with its context. Its antigen remains unidentified. The sample is drawn from a study of cytomegalovirus exposure and HLA in healthy donors. Findings of the study overall: Most of the TCR beta V segments (in an earlier analysis) were productive either about 87% or about 30% of the time. For presence/absence analyses, sequencing depth was assumed to be roughly uniform across donors. Among TCR beta chains, those listed as cytomegalovirus-associated numbered approximately 150.

PCR employed 60 Vbeta and 13 Jbeta primers. Profiling relied on immunoSEQ multiplex PCR, and the TCRdb table lists in-frame clones only, not all of them. The table records hundreds of thousands of clones, around nine tenths of them present only once. Germline V gene sequence: CDR1 LNHDA, CDR2 SQIVND (reference sequence). V lost 0 bases and J 4 bases, leaving 21 bases between the germline ends. The CDR3 runs to 18 residues. The sequencing input was PBMCs. V and J are TRBV19 and TRBJ1-1, with D possibly matching TRBD1 (5 bases). The TCR originated in a woman aged 18-30 years in good health and CMV-seronegative. CDR3 bases: TGTGCCAGTAGTATAGATCAGTGGTATGAGGCGGGGGTCACTGAAGCTTTCTTT. Translated: CASSIDQWYEAGVTEAFF. Full variable domain (outside the CDR3, taken from reference TRBV19 and TRBJ1-1): DGGITQSPKYLFRKEGQNVTLSCEQNLNHDAMYWYRQDPGQGLRLIYYSQIVNDFQKGDIAEGYSVSREKKESFPLTVTSAQKNPTAFYLCASSIDQWYEAGVTEAFFGQGTRLTVV.